The present T cell receptor beta chain was sequenced within a study of CD8+CD57+ T cells in acquired aplastic anemia (dated by TCRdb to about 2018). About the full investigation: Extracted DNA from sorted CD4+ and CD8+ cells averaged around 3.5 ug, ranging from roughly 0.17 to 30 ug. Mean read counts for healthy donor samples were 10 million to 10.8 million for CD4+ cells and under 14 million for CD8+ cells. What the study reported, not specific to this receptor: Roughly 30 CD8+ CDR3 sequences were shared between patients and controls but appeared highly expressed in patients and within their immunodominant clones. Between patients and healthy controls, no significant difference in CD8+ Simpson's diversity was found (P=0.060).

The study deep-sequenced TCR repertoires of sorted CD4+ and CD8+ blood T cells from severe aplastic anemia patients and healthy subjects. Ficoll-Paque density gradient centrifugation was used to isolate peripheral blood mononuclear cells. Before DNA was extracted, CD4+ and CD8+ T cells were sorted using either FACS or magnetic beads. Comment on this clonotype: Its antigen is not yet known. One junction end disagrees with the germline gene, perhaps due to a read error.

Genomic DNA was used as template for profiling of TCR beta VDJ combinations and CDR3 sequences. An Illumina HiSeq 2000 was used for TCR repertoire sequencing. The authors' analysis ran thus. Repertoire assessment relied on Simpson's diversity index, CDR3 size and DJ length profiles, and TRBV/TRBJ rearrangement plots. The most abundant DNA sequence in the deep sequencing data was taken as the immunodominant clone. CDR3 amino acid sequences were checked for sharing between subjects and were compared against published repertoires and the VDJdb database. The public reads were run again by TCRdb, first through fastp at Q25 and then through MiXCR, and only productive beta chains were kept. CDR3 protein sequences are deduplicated, and each keeps its most common genes and DNA. TCRdb's processing, not the authors' own work, is the source of the V and J calls. This sample gives under 200,000 distinct CDR3 sequences in total; 60% to 70% of them show up just once. The ten largest account for less than 55% of the sample.

The germline V gene (reference sequence) sets CDR1 to LNHDA and CDR2 to SQIVND. CDR3 length: 12 amino acids, cysteine to phenylalanine. Left in the record is the CDR3 DNA by itself, 36 bases read in frame from the first base. Material for sequencing was sorted CD4+, CD8+, or CD8+CD57+ T cells (not recorded which) from PBMCs. The receptor's source is a human donor in good health. The chain employs TRBV19 and TRBJ2-4; the D region possibly corresponds to TRBD2 (6 bases align). At the DNA level, the sequence is TGCTCGACGGGAGCCCCCCTCGGCATTCAGTACTTC. The resulting protein is CSTGAPLGIQYF.